Following are 23 T cell receptor beta chains from one sample sequenced in a study of vaccination effects on CD4 cells after COVID-19. This table comes from immunoSEQ multiplex PCR, and its TCRdb copy is limited to in-frame clones, with some not included. Of under 65,000 clones detected, under 80% appear once; the ten largest clones hold 5% to 6.5%. ViraFEST expansion of antigen-specific CD4+ T cells with viral peptide pools preceded sequencing. Culture proceeded for more than nine days, and CD4+ T cells were then isolated. The individual was infected with SARS-CoV-2 between March and December 2020, as confirmed by PCR. For these receptors, no antigen is known. Material: CD4+ T cells from PBMCs cultured with HIV peptides, obtained before COVID-19 vaccination. Subset here: HIV-1 Nef peptide pool negative control/reference culture. These receptors originate from a human donor who had a prior SARS-CoV-2 infection.

The chain recombines TRBV4-2 with TRBJ2-3; D call uncertain. This CDR3 spans 13 amino acids. Germline V gene sequence: CDR1 LGHNA, CDR2 YNFKEQ. Between the trimmed V and J ends, which lost 7 bases and 1 base, there was a span of 9 bases. Written as DNA, the CDR3 is TGTGCCAGCATGGGTAGTGGCACAGATACGCAGTATTTT. Translating gives CASMGSGTDTQYF.

A few counts support this clone. The chain is built from TRBV3-1 (or the pseudogene TRBV3-2) and TRBJ2-7; D unresolved. The CDR3 consists of 12 residues. Trimming took 3 bases from V and 6 from J, leaving 9 bases between them. Germline lookup yields CDR1 LGHDT and CDR2 YNNKEL (reference sequence). CDR3 DNA: TGTGCCAGCAGCCACCTCGGGTCCGAGCAGTACTTC. Translation: CASSHLGSEQYF.

This sequence joins TRBV7-2 and TRBJ2-2; D is perhaps TRBD1 or TRBD2 (5 bases each). Deletions cut 6 bases from V and 7 bases from J, with 12 bases between. This CDR3 spans 13 amino acids. Per germline, CDR1 SGHTA and CDR2 FQGNSA. The CDR3 loop is CASRKDSGGELFF. The DNA of the CDR3 is TGTGCCAGCAGAAAAGACAGCGGCGGGGAGCTGTTTTTT.

CDR3 nucleotides: TGTGCCAGCTCCGCCACCGGTCCAGGGACGTCCTACGAGCAGTACTTC. Its protein product is CASSATGPGTSYEQYF. The V gene is TRBV18, the J gene TRBJ2-7; D assignment may be TRBD1 or TRBD2 (5 bases each). Germline CDR1 is KGHSH and CDR2 is LQKENI. The CDR3 contains 16 residues. Trimming left V 6 bases short and J 1 base short, with 19 bases between.

The rearrangement links TRBV3-1 (or the pseudogene TRBV3-2) to TRBJ1-4; 8 bases line up with TRBD1. Trimming at V came to 1 base and at J to 6 bases, leaving 16 bases not matched to a gene. Germline V gene lookup returns CDR1 LGHDT and CDR2 YNNKEL (reference sequence). The CDR3 has 19 residues. Here the CDR3 reads CASSQVFNSPGQADEKLFF. The CDR3 bases are TGTGCCAGCAGCCAAGTCTTCAACTCGCCGGGACAGGCGGATGAAAAACTGTTTTTT.

DNA of the CDR3: TGTGCCAGCAGCCTCCCCGCCCTCGGGGAGCAGTACTTC. This encodes CASSLPALGEQYF. This chain uses TRBV7-2 with TRBJ2-7, with D uncertain. In germline, CDR1 is SGHTA, CDR2 FQGNSA. V dropped 5 bases and J dropped 7 bases, with 15 bases sitting between them. The CDR3 consists of 13 residues.

The J gene is TRBJ1-1, the V gene TRBV3-1 (or the pseudogene TRBV3-2); D ambiguous. The CDR3 is 16 amino acids. Germline-derived CDR1 and CDR2 are LGHDT and YNNKEL (reference sequence). V was shortened by 2 bases and J by 1 base, with 14 bases between the two germline ends. CDR3: CASSQPPHGPNTEAFF. CDR3 bases: TGTGCCAGCAGCCAACCCCCCCACGGCCCGAACACTGAAGCTTTCTTT.

This chain links TRBV28 with TRBJ1-5; 7 bases fit TRBD1. The CDR3 has 13 amino acids. Germline V gives CDR1 MDHEN, CDR2 SYDVKM. The V segment lost 6 bases and the J segment 5 bases; nucleotides outside the gene matches: 4. The CDR3 DNA sequence: TGTGCCAGCAGCACACAGGGGTATCAGCCCCAGCATTTT. This gives the protein CASSTQGYQPQHF.

V is TRBV6-5 and J is TRBJ2-7; 11 nucleotides align to TRBD2. The CDR3 is 14 residues long. The junction had 5 bases not matched to a gene; V was cut back by 4 bases and J by 6 bases. CDR1 and CDR2 (germline): MNHEY, SVGAGI. CDR3 coding DNA: TGTGCCAGCAGTTTCGGACTAGCGGGCCGCGAGCAGTACTTC. This sequence encodes CASSFGLAGREQYF.

This clone was observed once. V gene TRBV11-2 combines with J gene TRBJ2-2; D unresolved. The V gene's germline CDR1 is SGHAT and CDR2 FQNNGV. The CDR3 contains 14 residues. Trimming left V 0 bases short and J 4 bases short, with 6 bases between. CDR3 protein: CASSLDWGTGELFF. The CDR3 DNA reads TGTGCCAGCAGCTTAGATTGGGGCACCGGGGAGCTGTTTTTT. Supplemented by reference TRBV11-2 and TRBJ2-2, the full variable domain reads EAGVAQSPRYKIIEKRQSVAFWCNPISGHATLYWYQQILGQGPKLLIQFQNNGVVDDSQLPKDRFSAERLKGVDSTLKIQPAKLEDSAVYLCASSLDWGTGELFFGEGSRLTVL.

The V call is TRBV7-2, the J call TRBJ1-2; tentative D call: TRBD1 (5 bases). Germline values: CDR1 SGHTA, CDR2 FQGNSA. The CDR3 is 15 residues long. Trimming took off 5 bases at V and 8 bases at J, with 21 bases between the two ends. CDR3 nucleotides: TGTGCCAGCAGCCCCGAGTCTTCGAGGGGTGGAGGCTACACCTTC. Translation gives CASSPESSRGGGYTF. The full variable domain, in which reference TRBV7-2 and TRBJ1-2 provide the parts outside the CDR3, is GAGVSQSPSNKVTEKGKDVELRCDPISGHTALYWYRQSLGQGLEFLIYFQGNSAPDKSGLPSDRFSAERTGGSVSTLTIQRTQQEDSAVYLCASSPESSRGGGYTFGSGTRLTVV.

This clone has a handful of counts. The rearrangement links TRBV5-1 to TRBJ1-2; no clear D gene. The CDR3 loop spans 14 amino acids. Germline assignment: CDR1 SGHRS and CDR2 YFSETQ. V lost 4 bases and J 5 bases, leaving 15 bases between the germline ends. The CDR3 reads CASSRERGGYGYTF. The CDR3 coding sequence is TGCGCCAGCAGCCGGGAGAGAGGTGGATATGGCTACACCTTC.

The gene calls are TRBV5-4 and TRBJ2-1; TRBD2 matches 10 bases. The germline V gene encodes CDR1 SGHNT and CDR2 YYREEE (reference sequence). This CDR3 spans 16 amino acids. Germline trimming cut 4 bases from V and 6 bases from J; bases unmatched to any gene: 10. CDR3 sequence: CASSRLAGGGGNEQFF. The CDR3 DNA is TGTGCCAGCAGCCGACTAGCGGGTGGCGGGGGCAATGAGCAGTTCTTC.

This clone appeared a single time. The chain employs TRBV4-2 and TRBJ1-5; no firm D call. The V and J ends lost 0 bases and 7 bases respectively, with 7 bases between them. Germline V gives CDR1 LGHNA, CDR2 YNFKEQ. The CDR3 sequence is 13 residues long. The CDR3 DNA follows: TGTGCCAGCAGCCAAGATCGAGTGCAGCCCCAGCATTTT. This gives the protein CASSQDRVQPQHF.

This clone has just a few counts. This chain joins TRBV11-3 and TRBJ2-3, with D tentatively TRBD2 (6 bases). The CDR3 has 17 amino acids. The germline gives CDR1 SGHNT, CDR2 YENEEA. The germline V and J ends were trimmed by 2 bases and 1 base, with 16 bases remaining between them. The CDR3 region has the DNA TGTGCCAGCAGCTTAAGGTACCGGGAGCGGGGCACAGATACGCAGTATTTT. Protein: CASSLRYRERGTDTQYF. Supplemented by reference TRBV11-3 and TRBJ2-3, the full variable domain reads EAGVVQSPRYKIIEKKQPVAFWCNPISGHNTLYWYLQNLGQGPELLIRYENEEAVDDSQLPKDRFSAERLKGVDSTLKIQPAELGDSAVYLCASSLRYRERGTDTQYFGPGTRLTVL.

The chain couples TRBV19 to TRBJ2-7; 12 positions match TRBD1. V shed 3 bases and J 3 bases; nucleotides not matched to a gene: 3. The CDR3 length is 15 residues. The germline CDR1 and CDR2 sequences are LNHDA and SQIVND (reference sequence). In DNA form, the CDR3 reads TGTGCCAGTAGTATCCGGGACAGGGGGCACTACGAGCAGTACTTC. This codes for CASSIRDRGHYEQYF.

The gene calls are TRBV5-6 and TRBJ1-2, with D maybe TRBD1 (6 bases). The ends were cut back, 1 base at V and 4 bases at J, with 14 bases in the middle. There are 15 residues in the CDR3. The germline gives CDR1 SGHDT, CDR2 YYEEEE. The CDR3 protein is CASSLQGTRSYGYTF. The CDR3 coding sequence is TGTGCCAGCAGCTTGCAGGGGACAAGAAGCTATGGCTACACCTTC.

The CDR3 nucleotides read TGTGCCAGTGCTGGCCAGTCCTACGAGCAGTACTTC. This encodes CASAGQSYEQYF. The chain links TRBV19 to TRBJ2-7; D gene ambiguous. V lost 8 bases and J lost 1, with 9 bases in between. The CDR3 contains 12 residues. The germline CDR1 and CDR2 sequences are LNHDA and SQIVND (reference sequence).

The rearrangement links TRBV7-2 to TRBJ1-2; TRBD1 aligns across 8 bases. The J segment lost 7 bases and the V segment lost 5 bases, leaving 15 bases of the junction unmatched. Germline V gene sequence: CDR1 SGHTA, CDR2 FQGNSA. The CDR3 is 16 amino acids. The CDR3 here is CASSANPGQGVGGYTF. The CDR3 nucleotides are TGTGCCAGCAGCGCAAACCCAGGACAGGGAGTAGGTGGCTACACCTTC.

The rearrangement links TRBV6-5 to TRBJ1-1; maybe TRBD1 (5 bases). Germline CDR1 reads MNHEY; CDR2 reads SVGAGI. V was pared by 6 bases and J by 0 bases, with 11 bases between. The CDR3 is 14 residues long. The CDR3 reads CASSRGPMNTEAFF. DNA of the CDR3: TGTGCCAGCAGCCGGGGACCGATGAACACTGAAGCTTTCTTT.

The chain combines TRBV20-1 with TRBJ1-1; D might be TRBD1 (5 bases). This CDR3 is built from 10 residues. Germline V CDR1 and CDR2: DFQATT, SNEGSKA (reference sequence). Between the trimmed V and J ends, which lost 5 bases and 11 bases, there was a span of 12 bases. The CDR3 DNA sequence: TGCAGTGCTGGGGGACTGTGGGCTTTCTTT. The encoded protein is CSAGGLWAFF.

This clone has a single count. The genes are TRBV7-2 and TRBJ2-1, with 8 nucleotides matching TRBD2. This CDR3 region has 17 residues. With 3 bases clipped from V and 0 bases from J, the junction kept 7 bases outside the gene matches. Germline CDR1 is SGHTA and CDR2 is FQGNSA. The CDR3 coding sequence is TGTGCCAGCAGCTTGGGGGCGGGACTAGACTCCTACAATGAGCAGTTCTTC. Amino acids: CASSLGAGLDSYNEQFF. Full variable domain (remainder filled in from reference TRBV7-2 and TRBJ2-1): GAGVSQSPSNKVTEKGKDVELRCDPISGHTALYWYRQSLGQGLEFLIYFQGNSAPDKSGLPSDRFSAERTGGSVSTLTIQRTQQEDSAVYLCASSLGAGLDSYNEQFFGPGTRLTVL.

CDR3 loop: CASSLRGGNSPLHF. The CDR3 DNA reads as TGTGCCAGCAGCTTGCGGGGAGGTAATTCACCCCTCCACTTT. V gene TRBV7-3 combines with J gene TRBJ1-6; D gene uncertain. The V end was cut by 3 bases, the J end by 6 bases, with 9 bases between. The CDR3 consists of 14 residues. The V gene's germline CDR1 is SGHTA and CDR2 FQGTGA.